Listed below are T cell receptor beta chains from one sample, sequenced in a study of identical twins. One entry per CDR3 protein results from TCRdb running MiXCR on the 5' RACE reads. The table has under 300,000 distinct CDR3 sequences, about an eighth seen once. These data also featured in a second study, about yellow fever vaccine responses in identical twins.

Material: memory (CD45RO+) T cells sorted from blood. The source of these receptors is a woman younger than 30 in good health. Each CDR3 is given with its conserved first and last residue. D genes are given only for firm matches. Some rows mark clone size as missing; the rest say once, few, many or name a class of expanded clone.

clone size	V gene	J gene	D gene	CDR3 protein	CDR3 DNA
once	TRBV11-2	TRBJ2-3	TRBD2	CASSSKNLAGGRYTQYF	TGTGCCAGCAGCTCCAAAAATCTAGCGGGAGGGCGGTATACGCAGTATTTT
many	TRBV5-1	TRBJ2-7	NA	CASSLAGVTYEQYF	TGCGCCAGCAGCTTGGCCGGCGTCACCTACGAGCAGTACTTC
few	TRBV4-3	TRBJ2-2	NA	CASSQEGLITGELFF	TGCGCCAGCAGCCAAGAGGGACTCATCACCGGGGAGCTGTTTTTT
many	TRBV11-1	TRBJ2-3	TRBD1	CASSLAGQSTDTQYF	TGTGCCAGCAGCTTAGCGGGACAGAGCACAGATACGCAGTATTTT
few	TRBV6-2/TRBV6-3	TRBJ2-1	TRBD1	CASRTLGTGSFNEQFF	TGTGCCAGCAGAACCCTTGGGACAGGGTCTTTTAATGAGCAGTTCTTC
NA	TRBV7-2	TRBJ2-2	TRBD1	CASSSRQGGPGELFF	TGTGCCAGCAGCTCCCGACAGGGGGGGCCCGGGGAGCTGTTTTTT
few	TRBV3-1	TRBJ2-2	NA	CASSQQWAGELFF	TGTGCCAGCAGCCAGCAGTGGGCCGGGGAGCTGTTTTTT
NA	TRBV6-5	TRBJ1-1	NA	CASSYSAGSYTEAFF	TGTGCCAGCAGTTACTCGGCTGGGTCGTACACTGAAGCTTTCTTT
NA	TRBV20-1	TRBJ2-7	TRBD1	CSAHSGTGDEQYF	TGCAGTGCCCATTCCGGGACAGGTGACGAGCAGTACTTC
few	TRBV6-9	TRBJ2-7	NA	CASSTGTDTYGLAREQYF	TGTGCCAGCAGTACCGGGACAGATACATACGGACTAGCTCGCGAGCAGTACTTC
few	TRBV6-2/TRBV6-3	TRBJ2-1	TRBD2	CASSYSVAGGNEQFF	TGTGCCAGCAGTTACTCCGTAGCGGGAGGGAATGAGCAGTTCTTC
few	TRBV7-7	TRBJ2-5	NA	CASSLVGAQETQYF	TGTGCTAGCAGCTTAGTGGGGGCACAAGAGACCCAGTACTTC
NA	TRBV12-3/TRBV12-4	TRBJ1-6	NA	CASKGRSPLHF	TGTGCCAGCAAGGGGAGGTCACCCCTCCACTTT
few	TRBV5-1	TRBJ1-6	TRBD1	CASSLRPTTGTVNSPLHF	TGCGCCAGCAGCTTGAGACCAACAACCGGGACAGTTAATTCACCCCTCCACTTT
many	TRBV11-2	TRBJ2-1	TRBD2	CASSPLGRGESYNEQFF	TGTGCCAGCAGCCCCCTCGGGAGGGGGGAATCCTACAATGAGCAGTTCTTC
NA	TRBV11-2	TRBJ2-6	NA	CASSPNPSGANVLTF	TGTGCCAGCAGCCCGAATCCCTCTGGGGCCAACGTCCTGACTTTC
many	TRBV29-1	TRBJ2-1	NA	CSVEYRVLSYNEQFF	TGCAGCGTTGAGTACAGGGTCCTTTCCTACAATGAGCAGTTCTTC
few	TRBV7-6	TRBJ2-2	NA	CASSLEAVHHTGELFF	TGTGCCAGCAGCTTAGAGGCAGTCCATCACACCGGGGAGCTGTTTTTT
many	TRBV25-1	TRBJ2-1	TRBD2	CASKGNLAGGPVQEQFF	TGTGCCAGCAAGGGCAATCTAGCGGGAGGGCCGGTACAAGAGCAGTTCTTC
few	TRBV12-3/TRBV12-4	TRBJ2-7	NA	CASSWRDEQYF	TGTGCCAGCAGTTGGCGGGACGAGCAGTACTTC
few	TRBV12-5	TRBJ2-1	TRBD1	CASGLGLGTEVSEQFF	TGTGCTAGTGGCTTGGGGCTCGGGACAGAAGTTAGCGAGCAGTTCTTC
NA	TRBV7-2	TRBJ2-2	TRBD1	CASSRGQTTGELFF	TGTGCCAGCAGCAGGGGACAGACCACCGGGGAGCTGTTTTTT
many	TRBV5-1	TRBJ2-2	NA	CASSLLQGVELFF	TGCGCCAGCAGCCTTTTACAGGGCGTGGAGCTGTTTTTT
few	TRBV5-6	TRBJ2-1	NA	CASSYGQTPLYNEQFF	TGTGCCAGCAGCTATGGACAGACCCCCCTCTACAATGAGCAGTTCTTC
NA	TRBV12-3/TRBV12-4	TRBJ2-1	NA	CASSPTQGGGEQFF	TGTGCCAGCAGTCCCACACAGGGGGGGGGCGAGCAGTTCTTC
NA	TRBV20-1	TRBJ2-2	NA	CSATRGETNTGELFF	TGCAGTGCTACGAGGGGGGAGACGAACACCGGGGAGCTGTTTTTT
few	TRBV5-1	TRBJ1-1	NA	CASSSEGGSNTEAFF	TGCGCCAGCAGCTCCGAAGGGGGTTCCAACACTGAAGCTTTCTTT
few	TRBV6-2/TRBV6-3	TRBJ2-1	TRBD2	CASSYPTFSSGSFSNEQFF	TGTGCCAGCAGTTACCCCACCTTCTCTAGCGGCAGTTTCTCCAATGAGCAGTTCTTC
few	TRBV7-2	TRBJ2-1	TRBD2	CASSPKTSRIYNEQFF	TGTGCCAGCAGCCCAAAGACTAGCAGGATATACAATGAGCAGTTCTTC
NA	TRBV30	TRBJ2-3	TRBD2	CAWVTSGSTDTQYF	TGTGCCTGGGTGACTAGCGGGAGCACAGATACGCAGTATTTT
many	TRBV12-3/TRBV12-4	TRBJ1-5	NA	CASSLGQGKGPQHF	TGTGCCAGCAGTCTGGGTCAGGGGAAAGGTCCCCAGCATTTT
few	TRBV11-2	TRBJ1-1	TRBD1	CASSLPFRGRGMLRGTEAFF	TGTGCCAGCAGCCTTCCTTTCAGGGGCAGGGGGATGTTAAGGGGCACTGAAGCTTTCTTT
few	TRBV27	TRBJ2-5	TRBD2	CASHKGASGILGTQYF	TGTGCCAGCCACAAGGGAGCTAGCGGGATATTGGGGACCCAGTACTTC
NA	TRBV21-1	TRBJ2-7	NA	CASSTPWDRGYEQYF	TGTGCCAGCAGCACGCCTTGGGACAGGGGCTACGAGCAGTACTTC
NA	TRBV7-2	TRBJ2-3	NA	CASSPAVTSTDTQYF	TGTGCCAGCAGCCCAGCGGTAACTAGCACAGATACGCAGTATTTT